A selection of T cell receptor beta chains follows, all from one sample in a study of early T cells in non-severe SARS-CoV-2 infection. TCRdb passed the 5' RACE reads through MiXCR, listing each CDR3 protein once. Here the sample spans tens of thousands of distinct CDR3 sequences, about 5% being singletons. Sequencing was carried out using whole blood. These receptors came from an adult who was a healthcare worker with PCR-confirmed SARS-CoV-2 infection or an uninfected control (not recorded which). Each CDR3 is given without its conserved first and last residue. Fields, in order: J gene, V gene, CDR3 protein.

J gene: TRBJ2-2
V gene: TRBV5-1
CDR3 protein: ASSLGRMNTGELF

J gene: TRBJ2-3
V gene: TRBV27
CDR3 protein: ASSLRERTDTQY

J gene: TRBJ2-3
V gene: TRBV5-1
CDR3 protein: ASRKARTSDITDTQY

J gene: TRBJ2-7
V gene: TRBV12-3/TRBV12-4
CDR3 protein: ASSRNTGSYEQY

J gene: TRBJ2-1
V gene: TRBV27
CDR3 protein: ASSLGSMFNEQF

J gene: TRBJ2-3
V gene: TRBV5-4
CDR3 protein: ASSLDDRRSTDTQY

J gene: TRBJ2-1
V gene: TRBV9
CDR3 protein: ASSVGSGTGYEQF

J gene: TRBJ2-3
V gene: TRBV6-1
CDR3 protein: ASSEGTGGVDTQY

J gene: TRBJ1-1
V gene: TRBV12-3/TRBV12-4
CDR3 protein: ASSYRGLNTEAF

J gene: TRBJ2-5
V gene: TRBV6-1
CDR3 protein: ASSDARGETQY

J gene: TRBJ2-1
V gene: TRBV27
CDR3 protein: ASSFGQGGFYNEQF

J gene: TRBJ2-1
V gene: TRBV4-1
CDR3 protein: ASSQGGSYNEQF

J gene: TRBJ1-2
V gene: TRBV10-1
CDR3 protein: ASSESRGRGIYGYT